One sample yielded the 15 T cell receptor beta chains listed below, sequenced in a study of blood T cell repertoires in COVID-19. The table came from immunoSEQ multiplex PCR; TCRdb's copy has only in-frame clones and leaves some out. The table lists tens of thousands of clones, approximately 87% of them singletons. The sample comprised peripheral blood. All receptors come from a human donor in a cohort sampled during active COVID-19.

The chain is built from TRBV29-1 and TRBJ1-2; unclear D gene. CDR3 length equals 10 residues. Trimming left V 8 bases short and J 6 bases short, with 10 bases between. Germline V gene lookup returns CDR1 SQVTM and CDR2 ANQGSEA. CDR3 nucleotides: TGCAGCTCTTACTTAAATGGCTACACCTTC. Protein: CSSYLNGYTF.

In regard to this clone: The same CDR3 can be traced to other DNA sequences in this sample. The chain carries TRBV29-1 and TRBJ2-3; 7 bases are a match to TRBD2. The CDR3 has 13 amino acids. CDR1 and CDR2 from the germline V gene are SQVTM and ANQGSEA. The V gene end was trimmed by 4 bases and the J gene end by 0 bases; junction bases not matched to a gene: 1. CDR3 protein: CSVVGGSTDTQYF. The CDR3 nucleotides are TGCAGCGTTGTGGGAGGGAGCACAGATACGCAGTATTTT.

The CDR3 DNA follows: TGTGCCAGCAGCGTGGGGACAGGGTTCGATGAGCAGTTCTTC. Its protein is CASSVGTGFDEQFF. The chain is built from TRBV7-3 and TRBJ2-1, with TRBD1 matching 9 bases. Germline V gene lookup returns CDR1 SGHTA and CDR2 FQGTGA. V lost 5 bases to trimming and J lost 8 bases; unmatched junction nucleotides: 7. CDR3 length equals 14 residues.

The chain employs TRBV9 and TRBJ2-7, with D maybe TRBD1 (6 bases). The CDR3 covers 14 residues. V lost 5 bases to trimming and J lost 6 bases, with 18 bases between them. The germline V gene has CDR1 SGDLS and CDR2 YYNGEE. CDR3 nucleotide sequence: TGTGCCAGCAGTAACAGGGACCCCTCGGTCGAGCAGTACTTC. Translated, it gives CASSNRDPSVEQYF.

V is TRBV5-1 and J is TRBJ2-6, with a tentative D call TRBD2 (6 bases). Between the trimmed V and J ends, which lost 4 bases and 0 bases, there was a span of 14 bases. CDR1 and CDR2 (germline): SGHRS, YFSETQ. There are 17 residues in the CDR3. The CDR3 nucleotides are TGCGCCAGCAGCGTTCAGGGACTTGACTCTGGGGCCAACGTCCTGACTTTC. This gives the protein CASSVQGLDSGANVLTF.

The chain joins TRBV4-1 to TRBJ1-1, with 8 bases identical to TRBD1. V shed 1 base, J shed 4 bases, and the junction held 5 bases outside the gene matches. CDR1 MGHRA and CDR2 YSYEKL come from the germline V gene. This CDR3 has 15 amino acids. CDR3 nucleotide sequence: TGCGCCAGCAGCCAAGGTATACAGGGGGGCACTGAAGCTTTCTTT. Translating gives CASSQGIQGGTEAFF.

The CDR3 DNA sequence: TGTGCCAGCAGCGGTCCTGACAGGGGAAACACCGGGGAGCTGTTTTTT. Protein sequence: CASSGPDRGNTGELFF. The V and J genes are TRBV9 and TRBJ2-2; 8 nucleotides agree with TRBD1. Germline CDR1 and CDR2: SGDLS and YYNGEE. CDR3 size: 16 residues. Losses at the gene ends were 3 bases for V and 2 bases for J; bases not matched to a gene: 6.

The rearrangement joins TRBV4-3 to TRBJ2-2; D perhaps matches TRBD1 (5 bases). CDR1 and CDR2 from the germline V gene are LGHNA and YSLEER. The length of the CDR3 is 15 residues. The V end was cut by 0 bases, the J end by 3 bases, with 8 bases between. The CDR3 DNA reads TGCGCCAGCAGCCAAGATGCAGGGTACACCGGGGAGCTGTTTTTT. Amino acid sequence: CASSQDAGYTGELFF.

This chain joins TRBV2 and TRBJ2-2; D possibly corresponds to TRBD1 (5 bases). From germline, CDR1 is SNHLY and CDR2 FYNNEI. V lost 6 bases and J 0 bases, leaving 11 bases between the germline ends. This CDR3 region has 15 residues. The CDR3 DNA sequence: TGTGCCAGCAGAACAGGACGGACGAACACCGGGGAGCTGTTTTTT. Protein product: CASRTGRTNTGELFF.

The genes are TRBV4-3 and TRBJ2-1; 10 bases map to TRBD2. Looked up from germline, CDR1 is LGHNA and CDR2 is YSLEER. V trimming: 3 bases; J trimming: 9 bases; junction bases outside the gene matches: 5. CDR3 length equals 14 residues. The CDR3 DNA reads TGCGCCAGCAGCCACGGGACTAGCGTGGGTGAGCAGTTCTTC. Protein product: CASSHGTSVGEQFF.

CDR3 protein: CASLGGELAGNEQFF. The CDR3 DNA sequence: TGTGCCAGCCTTGGAGGGGAACTAGCGGGAAATGAGCAGTTCTTC. The V gene is TRBV28, the J gene TRBJ2-1; 10 nucleotides match TRBD2. The CDR3 has 15 residues. V gave up 8 bases and J gave up 7 bases; unmatched junction bases: 11. The germline V gene has CDR1 MDHEN and CDR2 SYDVKM. The whole variable domain, filled in from reference TRBV28 and TRBJ2-1, reads DVKVTQSSRYLVKRTGEKVFLECVQDMDHENMFWYRQDPGLGLRLIYFSYDVKMKEKGDIPEGYSVSREKKERFSLILESASTNQTSMYLCASLGGELAGNEQFFGPGTRLTVL.

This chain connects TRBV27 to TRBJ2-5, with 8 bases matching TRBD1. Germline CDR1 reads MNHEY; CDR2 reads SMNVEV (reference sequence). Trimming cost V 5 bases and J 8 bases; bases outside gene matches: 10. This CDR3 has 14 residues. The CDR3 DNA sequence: TGTGCCAGCAGTGCAGACAGGGGTTTTTTCACCCAGTACTTC. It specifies CASSADRGFFTQYF.

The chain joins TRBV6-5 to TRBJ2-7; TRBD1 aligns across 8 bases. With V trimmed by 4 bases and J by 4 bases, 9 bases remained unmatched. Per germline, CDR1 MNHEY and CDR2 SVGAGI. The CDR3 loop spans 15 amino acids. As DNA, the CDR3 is TGTGCCAGCAGTTCCGACAGGGGATCGGTATACGAGCAGTACTTC. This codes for CASSSDRGSVYEQYF.

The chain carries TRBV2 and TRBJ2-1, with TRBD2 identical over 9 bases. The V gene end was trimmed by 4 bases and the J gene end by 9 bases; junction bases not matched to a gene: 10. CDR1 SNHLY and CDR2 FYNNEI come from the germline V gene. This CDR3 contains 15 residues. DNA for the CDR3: TGTGCCAGCAGTGGGGCCCTATCTAGCGGGACTGAGCAGTTCTTC. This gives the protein CASSGALSSGTEQFF. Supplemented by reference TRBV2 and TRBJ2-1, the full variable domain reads EPEVTQTPSHQVTQMGQEVILRCVPISNHLYFYWYRQILGQKVEFLVSFYNNEISEKSEIFDDQFSVERPDGSNFTLKIRSTKLEDSAMYFCASSGALSSGTEQFFGPGTRLTVL.

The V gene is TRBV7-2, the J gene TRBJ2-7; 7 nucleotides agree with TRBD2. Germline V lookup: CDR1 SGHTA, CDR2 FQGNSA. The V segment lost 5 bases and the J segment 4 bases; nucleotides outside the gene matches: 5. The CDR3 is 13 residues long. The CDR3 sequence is CASSESGGYEQYF. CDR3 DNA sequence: TGTGCCAGCAGCGAATCGGGGGGATACGAGCAGTACTTC.